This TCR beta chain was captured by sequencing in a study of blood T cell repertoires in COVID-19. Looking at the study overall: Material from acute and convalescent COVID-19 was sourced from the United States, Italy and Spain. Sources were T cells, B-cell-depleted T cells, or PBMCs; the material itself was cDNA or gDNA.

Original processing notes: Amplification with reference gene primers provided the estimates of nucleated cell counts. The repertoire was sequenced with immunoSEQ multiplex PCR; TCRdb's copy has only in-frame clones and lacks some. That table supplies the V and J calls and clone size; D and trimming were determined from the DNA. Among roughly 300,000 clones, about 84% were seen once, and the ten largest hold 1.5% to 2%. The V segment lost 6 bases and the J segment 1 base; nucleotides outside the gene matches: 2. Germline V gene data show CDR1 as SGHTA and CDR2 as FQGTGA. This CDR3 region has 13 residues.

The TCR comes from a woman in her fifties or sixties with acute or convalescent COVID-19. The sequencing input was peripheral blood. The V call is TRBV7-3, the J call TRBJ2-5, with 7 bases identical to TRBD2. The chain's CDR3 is CASSLAVQETQYF. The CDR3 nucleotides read TGTGCCAGCAGTCTAGCGGTCCAAGAGACCCAGTACTTC.